The rows below give T cell receptor beta chains drawn from one sample of a study of blood T cells in healthy people across ages. TCRdb called the 5' RACE reads again in MiXCR, with one record for every CDR3 protein. The sample carries approximately 960,000 distinct CDR3 sequences, 25% to 30% recorded once. These sequences were also reported in another study, on T cells of mothers and their children.

Sequenced: blood. These receptors were collected from a woman in her thirties or forties in good health. Each CDR3 is given with its conserved first and last residue. Fields, in order: J gene, V gene, CDR3 protein.

TRBJ2-1 TRBV6-1 CASSESGRAYNEQFF
TRBJ2-1 TRBV18 CASSRGQGAANEQFF
TRBJ1-2 TRBV5-1 CASRNPTTGIYGYTF
TRBJ1-1 TRBV21-1 CASTPRGKGTEAFF
TRBJ2-1 TRBV7-2 CASSLAVGRNEQFF
TRBJ1-5 TRBV20-1 CSARPTGQPQHF
TRBJ2-5 TRBV2 CASSYNQVRGLQETQYF
TRBJ1-5 TRBV12-3/TRBV12-4 CASRPTGNNQPQHF
TRBJ2-1 TRBV20-1 CSATQRGGGGYNEQFF
TRBJ2-1 TRBV12-3/TRBV12-4 CASSLALQGIYNEQFF
TRBJ2-1 TRBV6-5 CASRRGGMLANEQFF
TRBJ2-2 TRBV5-1 CVSRDGNTGELFF
TRBJ2-2 TRBV7-8 CASSPFDRGNTGELFF
TRBJ1-2 TRBV4-3 CASSQTGGWDGYTF
TRBJ1-2 TRBV12-3/TRBV12-4 CASLDRNLYGYTF
TRBJ2-1 TRBV12-3/TRBV12-4 CASSPEAQQFF
TRBJ2-2 TRBV9 CASSVEGGELFF
TRBJ2-7 TRBV7-2 CASSRGGIAGGRNEQYF
TRBJ1-1 TRBV18 CASSPRPGTEAFF
TRBJ2-7 TRBV7-2 CASSWDSGSYEQYF
TRBJ2-5 TRBV28 CASSLGGTPLETQYF
TRBJ1-1 TRBV7-2 CASSALDRDYPEAFF
TRBJ1-4 TRBV19 CASSNQGGWDEKLFF
TRBJ2-5 TRBV5-1 CASSWRLAGGGEQYF
TRBJ2-7 TRBV7-2 CASSLGSSGGMYEQYF
TRBJ2-7 TRBV6-5 CATRGSGSSYEQYF
NA TRBV25-1 CASSDDISYEQYF
TRBJ2-5 TRBV12-3/TRBV12-4 CASSGGPGLAGETQYF
TRBJ1-2 TRBV5-1 CASSPDPLAVNYGYTF
TRBJ2-4 TRBV7-2 CASSLDRWRAKNIQYF
TRBJ2-5 TRBV14 CASSPTWGETQYF
TRBJ1-1 TRBV4-1 CASSQGRGGLTEAFF
TRBJ2-7 TRBV5-4 CATYRADDDEQYF
TRBJ1-2 TRBV20-1 CSASPTDTYTF
TRBJ2-3 TRBV12-3/TRBV12-4 CASSSGLAGGPDTQYF
TRBJ1-5 TRBV19 CAASSYSNQPQHF
TRBJ1-1 TRBV7-2 CASSFFRGDTEAFF